The 18 T cell receptor beta chains reported below all come from one sample, sequenced in a study of Ad26.COV2.S vaccination and SARS-CoV-2 variants. Treatment here: around 19 received Ad26.COV2.S at low or high dose, single or two shots; 5 received placebo; per-sample allocation not given. The samples date from day 63 after the first vaccine or placebo injection. Some clones are missing from TCRdb's copy, which holds only in-frame ones; the method was immunoSEQ multiplex PCR. The data contain roughly 390,000 clones, 70% to 90% of them singletons. The source material was peripheral blood, sampled in a trial of Ad26.COV2.S vaccine versus placebo. These receptors all come from a person between 18 and 60 years old who received the Ad26.COV2.S COVID-19 vaccine or a placebo.

In this sample, this clone turned up many times. V is TRBV2 and J is TRBJ2-5, with unresolved D. CDR3 length: 13 amino acids. Trimming left V 3 bases short and J 2 bases short, with 7 bases between. The germline V gene encodes CDR1 SNHLY and CDR2 FYNNEI. The CDR3 DNA reads TGTGCCAGCAGTGACAGTCGGCAAGAGACCCAGTACTTC. It specifies CASSDSRQETQYF.

This clone was recorded once. The rearrangement links TRBV9 to TRBJ1-5, with a tentative D call TRBD1 (5 bases). Trimming pared 5 bases from V and 5 bases from J, leaving 14 bases between. This CDR3 is 14 amino acids long. CDR1 and CDR2 (germline): SGDLS, YYNGEE. This chain's CDR3 is CASSSGGGHQPQHF. CDR3 nucleotides: TGTGCCAGCAGTTCCGGGGGGGGACATCAGCCCCAGCATTTT.

V usage is TRBV7-9 and J usage is TRBJ2-7, with 7 bases fitting TRBD1. The ends lost 6 bases at V and 1 base at J; junction bases unmatched: 6. There are 14 residues in the CDR3. Germline lookup yields CDR1 SEHNR and CDR2 FQNEAQ (reference sequence). The DNA for the CDR3 is TGTGCCAGCAGAAAAACAGGGGCTTCCTACGAGCAGTACTTC. Encoded protein: CASRKTGASYEQYF.

V is TRBV18 and J is TRBJ2-7; D ambiguous. The V end lost 0 bases, the J end lost 2 bases, and 14 bases lay between the germline ends. Germline loops: CDR1 KGHSH, CDR2 LQKENI. The CDR3 totals 16 residues. CDR3 DNA sequence: TGTGCCAGCTCACCACCAGGGCTGACGATTGCCTACGAGCAGTACTTC. Translated: CASSPPGLTIAYEQYF.

This clone appeared many times. The rearrangement joins TRBV10-3 to TRBJ1-4; D call uncertain. The germline gives CDR1 ENHRY, CDR2 SYGVKD. This CDR3 region has 14 residues. V lost 0 bases, J lost 4 bases, and 6 bases lay in between. DNA of the CDR3: TGTGCCATCAGTGAGTCGGAGGGTAATGAAAAACTGTTTTTT. The encoded protein is CAISESEGNEKLFF.

The chain couples TRBV7-9 to TRBJ2-5, with D possibly being TRBD1 (5 bases). The CDR3 totals 13 residues. V lost 1 base, J lost 2 bases, and 5 bases lay in between. Germline V gene sequence: CDR1 SEHNR, CDR2 FQNEAQ (reference sequence). CDR3 DNA: TGTGCCAGCAGCTTAGAGGGGCAAGAGACCCAGTACTTC. Its translation: CASSLEGQETQYF. The variable domain in full, completed from reference TRBV7-9 and TRBJ2-5, reads DTGVSQNPRHKITKRGQNVTFRCDPISEHNRLYWYRQTLGQGPEFLTYFQNEAQLEKSRLLSDRFSAERPKGSFSTLEIQRTEQGDSAMYLCASSLEGQETQYFGPGTRLLVL.

The chain recombines TRBV12-5 with TRBJ2-2, with 10 bases aligning to TRBD1. Germline CDR1 LGHNT, CDR2 FRNRAP. CDR3 length equals 16 residues. V shed 6 bases, J shed 2 bases, and the junction held 6 bases outside the gene matches. CDR3 residues: CASGPGQGGNTGELFF. The CDR3 region has the DNA TGTGCTAGTGGACCAGGACAGGGGGGAAACACCGGGGAGCTGTTTTTT.

The rearrangement links TRBV6-5 to TRBJ1-1; D might be TRBD1 (6 bases). The germline CDR1 and CDR2 sequences are MNHEY and SVGAGI. This CDR3 comprises 15 residues. Between the trimmed V and J ends, which lost 7 bases and 4 bases, there was a span of 19 bases. CDR3 residues: CASTLHRGHGTEAFF. CDR3 in DNA: TGTGCCAGCACCCTCCATCGGGGGCACGGCACTGAAGCTTTCTTT.

V and J are TRBV14 and TRBJ1-2; tentatively, D is TRBD1 (5 bases). Per germline, CDR1 SGHDN and CDR2 FVKESK. The V end was cut by 1 base, the J end by 4 bases, with 10 bases between. The CDR3 has 14 residues. The CDR3 sequence: CASSQVRDGYGYTF. The CDR3 DNA sequence: TGTGCCAGCAGCCAAGTCAGGGACGGCTATGGCTACACCTTC.

Only one count was recorded for this clone. V gene TRBV5-1 combines with J gene TRBJ1-1, with D possibly matching TRBD1 (5 bases). The germline CDR1 and CDR2 sequences are SGHRS and YFSETQ. Trimming cost V 4 bases and J 1 base, with 26 bases left between them. CDR3 length equals 19 residues. CDR3: CASSVGHQLVAGKNTEAFF. The CDR3, as DNA: TGCGCCAGCAGCGTGGGGCACCAGCTTGTGGCAGGGAAGAACACTGAAGCTTTCTTT.

The chain joins TRBV10-3 to TRBJ1-1; TRBD1 matches at 10 bases. The CDR3 is 14 amino acids. Trimming at V came to 6 bases and at J to 5 bases, leaving 6 bases not matched to a gene. The germline V gene has CDR1 ENHRY and CDR2 SYGVKD. The CDR3 sequence is CAISPGTGVTEAFF. The DNA of the CDR3 is TGTGCCATCAGCCCCGGGACAGGGGTAACTGAAGCTTTCTTT.

The chain is built from TRBV11-2 and TRBJ2-7; 9 bases fit TRBD1. Trimming at V came to 5 bases and at J to 5 bases, leaving 10 bases not matched to a gene. Germline V gene lookup returns CDR1 SGHAT and CDR2 FQNNGV. This CDR3 is 15 amino acids long. The CDR3 region has the DNA TGTGCCAGCAGCCCACGGACAGGGGACCTCAACGAGCAGTACTTC. This gives the protein CASSPRTGDLNEQYF.

The chain combines TRBV6-2 or TRBV6-3 with TRBJ2-7, with TRBD2 identical over 9 bases. The CDR3 totals 16 residues. CDR1 is MNHEY, CDR2 SVGEGT, per germline. V shed 2 bases, J shed 1 base, and the junction held 6 bases outside the gene matches. The CDR3 protein is CASSYGSAGGSYEQYF. The CDR3 nucleotides are TGTGCCAGCAGTTACGGCTCAGCGGGGGGTTCCTACGAGCAGTACTTC.

This chain connects TRBV4-1 to TRBJ1-2; 7 bases align to TRBD1. Germline trimming cut 4 bases from V and 2 bases from J; bases unmatched to any gene: 4. This CDR3 has 14 residues. CDR1 and CDR2 from the germline V gene are MGHRA and YSYEKL. CDR3 nucleotide sequence: TGCGCCAGCAGCCCCTGGGACAGAAACTATGGCTACACCTTC. This sequence encodes CASSPWDRNYGYTF.

V usage is TRBV27 and J usage is TRBJ2-2; 10 nucleotides agree with TRBD2. After removal of 6 bases from V and 1 base from J, the junction contained 5 bases not matched to a gene. Germline CDR1 and CDR2: MNHEY and SMNVEV (reference sequence). The CDR3 runs to 16 residues. CDR3 sequence reads: CASSKIAGGNTGELFF. The CDR3 coding sequence is TGTGCCAGCAGCAAAATAGCGGGGGGGAACACCGGGGAGCTGTTTTTT.

In this sample, this clone turned up a few times. The CDR3, as DNA: TGTGCCATTCTTGGGACAGGGAAAGACTATGGCTACACCTTC. Protein: CAILGTGKDYGYTF. V gene TRBV10-3 combines with J gene TRBJ1-2; 9 positions agree with TRBD1. The germline gives CDR1 ENHRY, CDR2 SYGVKD. The ends lost 9 bases at V and 3 bases at J; junction bases unmatched: 8. This CDR3 is 14 amino acids long.

The V call is TRBV5-4, the J call TRBJ1-2, with 7 bases identical to TRBD1. V trimming: 0 bases; J trimming: 4 bases; junction bases outside the gene matches: 6. The V gene's germline CDR1 is SGHNT and CDR2 YYREEE (reference sequence). The CDR3 has 15 amino acids. CDR3 nucleotides: TGTGCCAGCAGCTTGGAAGGGGACAGTGGCTATGGCTACACCTTC. Translation gives CASSLEGDSGYGYTF.

This clone was counted once. The J gene is TRBJ2-3, the V gene TRBV2, with D tentatively TRBD1 (5 bases). Germline values: CDR1 SNHLY, CDR2 FYNNEI. Trimming removed 6 bases from V and 1 base from J, with 14 bases in between. The CDR3 covers 15 residues. CDR3 in DNA: TGTGCCAGCAGCTACGACAGCGTTCGCACAGATACGCAGTATTTT. Protein: CASSYDSVRTDTQYF.